Sequencing of this T cell receptor (beta chain) was carried out in a study of naive and memory T cell subsets. This CDR3 is 15 amino acids long. Trimming removed 0 bases at V and 10 bases at J, with 16 bases between. In germline, CDR1 is MNHEY, CDR2 SVGAGI. This clonotype was counted a few times. Its target is unknown. An equimolar mix of two oligonucleotides served as the beta constant-region primer for TRBC1 and TRBC2. Ligated cDNA was amplified by four rounds of PCR with nested alpha and beta constant-region primers and SP2. TCRdb ran MiXCR on the UMI-ligation and nested PCR reads and lists one entry per CDR3 protein. This sample has around 140,000 distinct CDR3 sequences, with approximately 20% found just once. Findings and limits, study-wide: Naive repertoires, especially CD8, held a few larger clonotypes, possibly memory cells re-expressing CD45RA. Each distinct alpha or beta sequence counts as one clonotype.

The receptor was derived from a human donor in good health. Source material: naive CD8+ T cells from blood. This rearrangement joins TRBV6-5 to TRBJ2-1; D is uncertain. The CDR3 bases are TGTGCCAGCAGTTACTCATCCTTAAGGAAGAGGGAGCAGTTCTTC. Translation gives CASSYSSLRKREQFF.